This TCR beta chain stems from a study of CD8 T cells in ankylosing spondylitis. Broader study findings: Within matched ankylosing spondylitis synovial fluid, disease-linked clones were reportedly significantly enriched. Earlier reports found some motif variants in synovial fluid and blood in reactive arthritis. Seemingly distinctive of ankylosing spondylitis blood was a TCR beta motif formed by eight highly homologous variants.

The CDR3 is 16 amino acids. Per the germline V gene, CDR1 is DFQATT and CDR2 is SNEGSKA (reference sequence). Trimming removed 1 base from V and 0 bases from J, with 13 bases in between. This clonotype was detected a few times. The antigen remains unidentified. TCRdb redid the calling of the 5' RACE reads with MiXCR, one entry per CDR3 protein. The repertoire has 800,000 to 900,000 distinct CDR3 sequences, 10% to 15% of them found once; the top ten carry approximately 0.5%. This receptor was identified in a male donor with ankylosing spondylitis. The chain uses TRBV20-1 and TRBJ1-3, with D perhaps TRBD1 (5 bases). The sample consisted of blood, either unsorted or a sorted T cell fraction (not recorded which). Written as DNA, the CDR3 is TGCAGTGCTAGAGCCTCAGGGACCAACTCTGGAAACACCATATATTTT. Its translation is CSARASGTNSGNTIYF.